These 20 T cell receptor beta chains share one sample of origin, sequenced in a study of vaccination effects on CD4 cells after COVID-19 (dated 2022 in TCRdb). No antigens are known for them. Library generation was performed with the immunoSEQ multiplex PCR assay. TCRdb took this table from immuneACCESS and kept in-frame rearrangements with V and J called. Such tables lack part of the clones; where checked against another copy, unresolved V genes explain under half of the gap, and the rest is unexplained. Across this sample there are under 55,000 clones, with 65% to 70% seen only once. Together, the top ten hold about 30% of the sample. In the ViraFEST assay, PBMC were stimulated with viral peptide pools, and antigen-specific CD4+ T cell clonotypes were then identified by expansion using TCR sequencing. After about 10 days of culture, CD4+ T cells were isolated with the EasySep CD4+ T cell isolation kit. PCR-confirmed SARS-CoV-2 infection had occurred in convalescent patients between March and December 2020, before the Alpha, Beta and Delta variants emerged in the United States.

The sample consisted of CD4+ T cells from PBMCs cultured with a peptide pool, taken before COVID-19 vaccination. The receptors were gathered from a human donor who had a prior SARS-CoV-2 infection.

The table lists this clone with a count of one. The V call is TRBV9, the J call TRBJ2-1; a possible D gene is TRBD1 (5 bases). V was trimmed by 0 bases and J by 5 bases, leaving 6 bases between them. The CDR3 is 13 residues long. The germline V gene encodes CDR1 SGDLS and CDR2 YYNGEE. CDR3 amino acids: CASSVGQHNEQFF. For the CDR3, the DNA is TGTGCCAGCAGCGTAGGACAGCACAATGAGCAGTTCTTC. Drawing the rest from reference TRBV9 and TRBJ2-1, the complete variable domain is DSGVTQTPKHLITATGQRVTLRCSPRSGDLSVYWYQQSLDQGLQFLIQYYNGEERAKGNILERFSAQQFPDLHSELNLSSLELGDSALYFCASSVGQHNEQFFGPGTRLTVL.

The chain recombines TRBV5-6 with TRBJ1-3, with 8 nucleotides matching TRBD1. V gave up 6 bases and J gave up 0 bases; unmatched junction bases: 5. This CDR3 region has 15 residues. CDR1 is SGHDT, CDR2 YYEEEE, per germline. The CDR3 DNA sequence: TGTGCCAGCATACGACAGGGGAGCTCTGGAAACACCATATATTTT. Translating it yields CASIRQGSSGNTIYF.

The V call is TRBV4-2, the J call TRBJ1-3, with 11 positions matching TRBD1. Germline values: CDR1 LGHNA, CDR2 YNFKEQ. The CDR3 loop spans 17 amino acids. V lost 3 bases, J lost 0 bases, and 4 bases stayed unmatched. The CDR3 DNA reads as TGTGCCAGCAGCCAGGCCGGGACAGGGGGCTCTGGAAACACCATATATTTT. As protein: CASSQAGTGGSGNTIYF.

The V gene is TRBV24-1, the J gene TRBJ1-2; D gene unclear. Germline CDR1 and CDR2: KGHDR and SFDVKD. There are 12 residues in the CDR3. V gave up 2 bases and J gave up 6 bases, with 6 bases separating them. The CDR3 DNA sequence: TGTGCCACCAGTGATTCCCACGATGGCTACACCTTC. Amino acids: CATSDSHDGYTF.

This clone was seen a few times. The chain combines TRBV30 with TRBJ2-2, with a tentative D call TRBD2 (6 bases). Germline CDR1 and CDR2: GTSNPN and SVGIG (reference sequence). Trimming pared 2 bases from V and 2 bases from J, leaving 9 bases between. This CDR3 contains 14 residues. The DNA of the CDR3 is TGTGCCTGGAGTCTGGCGGGAAACACCGGGGAGCTGTTTTTT. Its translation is CAWSLAGNTGELFF.

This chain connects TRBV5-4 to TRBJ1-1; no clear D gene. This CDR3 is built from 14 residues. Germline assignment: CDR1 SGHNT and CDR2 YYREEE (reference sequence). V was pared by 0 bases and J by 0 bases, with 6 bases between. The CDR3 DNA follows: TGTGCCAGCAGCTTGGGGTCGATGAACACTGAAGCTTTCTTT. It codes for CASSLGSMNTEAFF.

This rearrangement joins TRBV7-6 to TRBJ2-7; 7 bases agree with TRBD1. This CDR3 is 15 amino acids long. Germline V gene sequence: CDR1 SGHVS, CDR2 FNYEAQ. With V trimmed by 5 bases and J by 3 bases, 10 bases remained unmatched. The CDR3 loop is CASSEMTGIGYEQYF. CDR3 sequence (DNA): TGTGCCAGCAGCGAAATGACAGGGATTGGCTACGAGCAGTACTTC.

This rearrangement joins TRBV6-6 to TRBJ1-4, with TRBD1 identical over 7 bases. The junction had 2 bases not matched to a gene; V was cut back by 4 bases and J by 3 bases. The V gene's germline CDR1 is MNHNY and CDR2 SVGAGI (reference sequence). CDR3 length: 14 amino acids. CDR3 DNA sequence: TGTGCCAGCAGTTTGACAGGGTCTAATGAAAAACTGTTTTTT. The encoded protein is CASSLTGSNEKLFF.

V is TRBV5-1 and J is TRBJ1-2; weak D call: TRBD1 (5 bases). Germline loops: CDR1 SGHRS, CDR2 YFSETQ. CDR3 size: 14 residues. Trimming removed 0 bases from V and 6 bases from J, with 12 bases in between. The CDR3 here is CASSLALGADGYTF. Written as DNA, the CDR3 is TGCGCCAGCAGCTTGGCATTAGGGGCGGATGGCTACACCTTC.

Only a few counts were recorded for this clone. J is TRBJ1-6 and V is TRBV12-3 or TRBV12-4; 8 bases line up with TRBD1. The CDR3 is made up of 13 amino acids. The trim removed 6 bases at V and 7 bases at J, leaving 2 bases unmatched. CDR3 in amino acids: CASSRQGNSPLHF. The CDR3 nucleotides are TGTGCCAGCAGCCGACAGGGGAATTCACCCCTCCACTTT.

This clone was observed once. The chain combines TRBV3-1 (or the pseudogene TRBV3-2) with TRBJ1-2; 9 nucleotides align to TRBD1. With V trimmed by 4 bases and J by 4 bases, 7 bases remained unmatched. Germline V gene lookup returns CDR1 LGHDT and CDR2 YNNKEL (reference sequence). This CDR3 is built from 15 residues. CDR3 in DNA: TGTGCCAGCAGCCTAAGGGACAGGGCTTTCTATGGCTACACCTTC. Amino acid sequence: CASSLRDRAFYGYTF.

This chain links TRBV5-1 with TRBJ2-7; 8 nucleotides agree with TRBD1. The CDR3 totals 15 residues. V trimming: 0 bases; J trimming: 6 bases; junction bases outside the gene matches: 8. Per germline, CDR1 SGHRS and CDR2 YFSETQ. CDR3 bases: TGCGCCAGCAGCTTGGTCGACAGGGGTTCCGGCGAGCAGTACTTC. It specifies CASSLVDRGSGEQYF.

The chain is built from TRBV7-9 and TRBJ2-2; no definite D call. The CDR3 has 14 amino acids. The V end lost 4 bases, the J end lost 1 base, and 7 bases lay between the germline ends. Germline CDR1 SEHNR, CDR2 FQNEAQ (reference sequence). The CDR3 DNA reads TGTGCCAGCAGCTGGACGGGGAACACCGGGGAGCTGTTTTTT. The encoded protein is CASSWTGNTGELFF. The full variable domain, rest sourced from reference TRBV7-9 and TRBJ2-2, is DTGVSQNPRHKITKRGQNVTFRCDPISEHNRLYWYRQTLGQGPEFLTYFQNEAQLEKSRLLSDRFSAERPKGSFSTLEIQRTEQGDSAMYLCASSWTGNTGELFFGEGSRLTVL.

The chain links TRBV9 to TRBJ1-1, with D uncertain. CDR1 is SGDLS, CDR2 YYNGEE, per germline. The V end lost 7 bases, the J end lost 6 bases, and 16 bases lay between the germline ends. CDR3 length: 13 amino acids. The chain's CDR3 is CASEPTLKAEAFF. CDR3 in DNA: TGTGCCAGCGAACCAACACTCAAGGCTGAAGCTTTCTTT.

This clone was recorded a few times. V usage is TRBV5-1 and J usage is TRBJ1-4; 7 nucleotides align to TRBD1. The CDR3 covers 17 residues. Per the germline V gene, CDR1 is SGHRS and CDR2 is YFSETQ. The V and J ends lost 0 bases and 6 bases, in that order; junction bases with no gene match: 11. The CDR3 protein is CASSLDLGQGGDEKLFF. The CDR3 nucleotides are TGCGCCAGCAGCTTGGACCTCGGGCAGGGGGGAGATGAAAAACTGTTTTTT.

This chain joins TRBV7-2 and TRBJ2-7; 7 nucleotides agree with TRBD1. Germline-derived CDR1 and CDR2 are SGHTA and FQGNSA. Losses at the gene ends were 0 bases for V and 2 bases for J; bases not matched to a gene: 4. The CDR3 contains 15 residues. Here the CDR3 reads CASSLARDRAYEQYF. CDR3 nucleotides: TGTGCCAGCAGCTTAGCCCGGGACAGAGCCTACGAGCAGTACTTC.

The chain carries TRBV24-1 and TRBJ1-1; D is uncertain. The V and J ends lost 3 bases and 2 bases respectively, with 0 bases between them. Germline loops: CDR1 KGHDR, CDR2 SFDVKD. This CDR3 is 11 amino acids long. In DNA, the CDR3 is TGTGCCACCAGTGATAACACTGAAGCTTTCTTT. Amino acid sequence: CATSDNTEAFF.

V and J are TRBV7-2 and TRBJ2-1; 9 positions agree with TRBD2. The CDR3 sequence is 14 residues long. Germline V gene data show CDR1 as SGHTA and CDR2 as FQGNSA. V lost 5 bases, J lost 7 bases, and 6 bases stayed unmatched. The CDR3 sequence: CASSQLAGKNEQFF. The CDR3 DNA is TGTGCCAGCAGCCAGCTAGCGGGGAAAAATGAGCAGTTCTTC.

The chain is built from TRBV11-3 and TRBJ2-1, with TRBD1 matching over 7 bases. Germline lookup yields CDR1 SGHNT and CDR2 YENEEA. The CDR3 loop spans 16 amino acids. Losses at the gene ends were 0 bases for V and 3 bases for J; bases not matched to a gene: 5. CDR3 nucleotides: TGTGCCAGCAGCTTAGAACGTTGGGACAGCTACAATGAGCAGTTCTTC. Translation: CASSLERWDSYNEQFF.

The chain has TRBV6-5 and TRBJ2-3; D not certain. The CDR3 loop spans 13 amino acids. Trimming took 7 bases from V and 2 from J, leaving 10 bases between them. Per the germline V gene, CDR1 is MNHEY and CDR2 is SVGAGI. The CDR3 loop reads CASTLEHTDTQYF. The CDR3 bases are TGTGCCAGCACCCTAGAACACACAGATACGCAGTATTTT.